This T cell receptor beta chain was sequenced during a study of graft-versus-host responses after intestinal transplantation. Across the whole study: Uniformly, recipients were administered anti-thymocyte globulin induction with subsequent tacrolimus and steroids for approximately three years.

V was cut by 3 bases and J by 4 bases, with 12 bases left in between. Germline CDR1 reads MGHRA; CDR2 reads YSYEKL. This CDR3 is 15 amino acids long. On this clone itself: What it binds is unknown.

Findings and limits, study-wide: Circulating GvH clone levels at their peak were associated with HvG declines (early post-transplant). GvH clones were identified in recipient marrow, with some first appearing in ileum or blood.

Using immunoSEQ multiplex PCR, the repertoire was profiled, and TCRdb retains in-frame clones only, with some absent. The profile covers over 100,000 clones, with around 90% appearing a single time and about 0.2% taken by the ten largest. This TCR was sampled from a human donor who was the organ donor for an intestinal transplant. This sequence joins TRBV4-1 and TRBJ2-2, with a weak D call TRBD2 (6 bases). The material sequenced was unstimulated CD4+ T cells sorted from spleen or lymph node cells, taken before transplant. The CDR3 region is CASSHGGRSTGELFF. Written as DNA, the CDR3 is TGCGCCAGCAGCCATGGAGGGAGAAGCACCGGGGAGCTGTTTTTT.